These 16 T cell receptor beta chains were sequenced from one sample in a study of CD8 T cells in ankylosing spondylitis (dated by TCRdb to the late 2010s). Preparation of the library involved 5' RACE. Data came from an Illumina HiSeq 2500. Using fastp at Q25 and MiXCR, TCRdb reprocessed the public reads and kept productive beta chains. All rows with the same CDR3 protein become a single entry with the most common DNA and genes. The sample has around 440,000 distinct CDR3 sequences on record, 15% to 20% of them singletons. Of the sample, 0.95% to 1.1% falls within the top ten clones. Their antigens remain unidentified. General conclusions and limits of the study: Blood from ankylosing spondylitis patients appeared to be characterized by a TCR beta motif composed of eight highly homologous amino acid variants.

Input material: blood, either unsorted or a sorted T cell fraction (not recorded which). The receptor set was obtained from a male donor with ankylosing spondylitis.

In this sample, this clonotype turned up a few times. The rearrangement links TRBV2 to TRBJ2-1, with 8 bases matching TRBD2. This CDR3 comprises 15 residues. V lost 5 bases and J lost 6; bases outside the gene matches: 9. Germline values: CDR1 SNHLY, CDR2 FYNNEI. CDR3 nucleotides: TGTGCCAGCAGTATTAGCGGGGTGGGAACCAATGAGCAGTTCTTC. As protein: CASSISGVGTNEQFF.

This clonotype has only a few counts. The gene calls are TRBV12-3 or TRBV12-4 and TRBJ2-7; 9 bases align to TRBD1. The V gene end was trimmed by 7 bases and the J gene end by 4 bases; junction bases not matched to a gene: 8. The CDR3 loop spans 14 amino acids. The CDR3, as DNA: TGTGCCAGCAACGACAGGGGGAATGGTTACGAGCAGTACTTC. Residues: CASNDRGNGYEQYF.

This clonotype was seen repeatedly, ten times or more. The chain combines TRBV5-1 with TRBJ2-2; D is perhaps TRBD2 (7 bases). CDR1 SGHRS and CDR2 YFSETQ come from the germline V gene. Trimming stripped 4 bases from V and 5 bases from J, with 12 bases between. This CDR3 has 14 residues. For the CDR3, the DNA is TGCGCCAGCAGCCAACAGGGAGGGACCGGGGAGCTGTTTTTT. Protein product: CASSQQGGTGELFF.

This clonotype came up a few times. The chain has TRBV5-1 and TRBJ2-1, with TRBD2 identical over 8 bases. The germline CDR1 and CDR2 sequences are SGHRS and YFSETQ. This CDR3 has 16 amino acids. V lost 4 bases, J lost 2 bases, and 8 bases stayed unmatched. The CDR3 DNA sequence: TGCGCCAGCAGCCACCGAGCGGGAGACCCCTACAATGAGCAGTTCTTC. This encodes CASSHRAGDPYNEQFF.

This clonotype appeared many times. The rearrangement joins TRBV12-3 or TRBV12-4 to TRBJ1-2, with D uncertain. V lost 4 bases and J 8 bases, leaving 14 bases between the germline ends. CDR3 length equals 13 residues. This chain's CDR3 is CASSWIDIDGYTF. Written as DNA, the CDR3 is TGTGCCAGCAGTTGGATCGACATCGACGGCTACACCTTC.

The sample holds many counts of this clonotype. The rearrangement joins TRBV11-2 to TRBJ2-1; D remains unclear. Trimming removed 1 base at V and 9 bases at J, with 7 bases between. The CDR3 sequence is 12 residues long. Germline CDR1 SGHAT, CDR2 FQNNGV. DNA for the CDR3: TGTGCCAGCAGCTTAGTGGTGGGTGAGCAGTTCTTC. Translation: CASSLVVGEQFF.

V usage is TRBV5-1 and J usage is TRBJ1-3, with D perhaps TRBD1 (6 bases). The V and J ends lost 7 bases and 0 bases respectively, with 14 bases between them. The CDR3 contains 15 residues. Per germline, CDR1 SGHRS and CDR2 YFSETQ. CDR3 DNA: TGCGCCAGCCACCCGACAGGAGACTCTGGAAACACCATATATTTT. The encoded protein is CASHPTGDSGNTIYF.

This clonotype has a handful of counts. The gene calls are TRBV6-2 or TRBV6-3 and TRBJ1-1, with D possibly matching TRBD1 (6 bases). Trimming left V 6 bases short and J 4 bases short, with 15 bases between. The CDR3 length is 14 residues. Germline-derived CDR1 and CDR2 are MNHEY and SVGEGT. The CDR3: CASSRGGRGTEAFF. CDR3 sequence (DNA): TGTGCCAGCAGCAGAGGGGGTAGAGGCACTGAAGCTTTCTTT.

Many counts were recorded for this clonotype. The chain links TRBV9 to TRBJ1-1, with D uncertain. The V gene's germline CDR1 is SGDLS and CDR2 YYNGEE. CDR3 length: 13 amino acids. Trimming took off 3 bases at V and 6 bases at J, with 12 bases between the two ends. The CDR3 protein is CASSAIAAPEAFF. Written as DNA, the CDR3 is TGTGCCAGCAGCGCGATAGCCGCTCCTGAAGCTTTCTTT. The variable domain in full, with the rest retrieved from reference TRBV9 and TRBJ1-1, is DSGVTQTPKHLITATGQRVTLRCSPRSGDLSVYWYQQSLDQGLQFLIQYYNGEERAKGNILERFSAQQFPDLHSELNLSSLELGDSALYFCASSAIAAPEAFFGQGTRLTVV.

The chain joins TRBV10-3 to TRBJ2-1; TRBD2 aligns across 16 bases. Germline V gene sequence: CDR1 ENHRY, CDR2 SYGVKD. The V segment lost 0 bases and the J segment 5 bases; nucleotides outside the gene matches: 4. The CDR3 is 18 amino acids. The CDR3 nucleotides read TGTGCCATCAGTGAGTCGGGACTAGCGGGGGGGCCAGACAATGAGCAGTTCTTC. Protein sequence: CAISESGLAGGPDNEQFF.

The chain carries TRBV7-2 and TRBJ2-3; 7 positions agree with TRBD1. The CDR3 totals 15 residues. Per germline, CDR1 SGHTA and CDR2 FQGNSA. With V trimmed by 4 bases and J by 2 bases, 6 bases remained unmatched. In DNA, the CDR3 is TGTGCCAGCAGCTCTAGACAGGGCTTCACAGATACGCAGTATTTT. Its protein product is CASSSRQGFTDTQYF.

This clonotype came up a few times. The V call is TRBV9, the J call TRBJ2-7; possibly TRBD1 for D (6 bases). V gave up 2 bases and J gave up 4 bases, with 16 bases separating them. Germline assignment: CDR1 SGDLS and CDR2 YYNGEE. CDR3 length: 15 amino acids. The CDR3 loop is CASSVRDNPLYEQYF. CDR3 bases: TGTGCCAGCAGCGTCCGGGACAATCCGCTTTACGAGCAGTACTTC.

The chain links TRBV5-1 to TRBJ1-1; maybe TRBD1 (6 bases). From germline, CDR1 is SGHRS and CDR2 YFSETQ. CDR3 size: 15 residues. V was trimmed by 2 bases and J by 4 bases, leaving 15 bases between them. The CDR3 DNA is TGCGCCAGCAGCTTAGCGGGGGGGCACAGCACTGAAGCTTTCTTT. This encodes CASSLAGGHSTEAFF.

The V call is TRBV7-3, the J call TRBJ2-2; either TRBD1 or TRBD2 may fit D (6 bases each). This CDR3 contains 13 residues. Germline V lookup: CDR1 SGHTA, CDR2 FQGTGA. Trimming cost V 4 bases and J 9 bases, with 12 bases left between them. CDR3 sequence (DNA): TGTGCCAGCAGCTCGGGGGCGGGAAGGGAGCTGTTTTTT. This sequence encodes CASSSGAGRELFF.

A few counts support this clonotype. The rearrangement links TRBV4-2 to TRBJ1-2, with 9 bases that match TRBD1. Germline CDR1 reads LGHNA; CDR2 reads YNFKEQ. The CDR3 is 18 amino acids. With 2 bases clipped from V and 3 bases from J, the junction kept 13 bases outside the gene matches. The CDR3: CASSQSPSGQGRDYGYTF. In DNA, the CDR3 is TGTGCCAGCAGCCAAAGTCCTTCGGGACAGGGCCGGGACTATGGCTACACCTTC.

In this sample, this clonotype turned up many times. The chain joins TRBV5-5 to TRBJ2-5; TRBD1 agrees at 8 bases. V gave up 3 bases and J gave up 5 bases; unmatched junction bases: 9. Looked up from germline, CDR1 is SGHKS and CDR2 is YYEKEE (reference sequence). The CDR3 has 15 amino acids. The CDR3 DNA reads TGTGCCAGCAGCTCCAAACCGGGACAGGCGGAGACCCAGTACTTC. Its protein product is CASSSKPGQAETQYF. Filled out from reference TRBV5-5 and TRBJ2-5, the complete variable domain reads DAGVTQSPTHLIKTRGQQVTLRCSPISGHKSVSWYQQVLGQGPQFIFQYYEKEERGRGNFPDRFSARQFPNYSSELNVNALLLGDSALYLCASSSKPGQAETQYFGPGTRLLVL.